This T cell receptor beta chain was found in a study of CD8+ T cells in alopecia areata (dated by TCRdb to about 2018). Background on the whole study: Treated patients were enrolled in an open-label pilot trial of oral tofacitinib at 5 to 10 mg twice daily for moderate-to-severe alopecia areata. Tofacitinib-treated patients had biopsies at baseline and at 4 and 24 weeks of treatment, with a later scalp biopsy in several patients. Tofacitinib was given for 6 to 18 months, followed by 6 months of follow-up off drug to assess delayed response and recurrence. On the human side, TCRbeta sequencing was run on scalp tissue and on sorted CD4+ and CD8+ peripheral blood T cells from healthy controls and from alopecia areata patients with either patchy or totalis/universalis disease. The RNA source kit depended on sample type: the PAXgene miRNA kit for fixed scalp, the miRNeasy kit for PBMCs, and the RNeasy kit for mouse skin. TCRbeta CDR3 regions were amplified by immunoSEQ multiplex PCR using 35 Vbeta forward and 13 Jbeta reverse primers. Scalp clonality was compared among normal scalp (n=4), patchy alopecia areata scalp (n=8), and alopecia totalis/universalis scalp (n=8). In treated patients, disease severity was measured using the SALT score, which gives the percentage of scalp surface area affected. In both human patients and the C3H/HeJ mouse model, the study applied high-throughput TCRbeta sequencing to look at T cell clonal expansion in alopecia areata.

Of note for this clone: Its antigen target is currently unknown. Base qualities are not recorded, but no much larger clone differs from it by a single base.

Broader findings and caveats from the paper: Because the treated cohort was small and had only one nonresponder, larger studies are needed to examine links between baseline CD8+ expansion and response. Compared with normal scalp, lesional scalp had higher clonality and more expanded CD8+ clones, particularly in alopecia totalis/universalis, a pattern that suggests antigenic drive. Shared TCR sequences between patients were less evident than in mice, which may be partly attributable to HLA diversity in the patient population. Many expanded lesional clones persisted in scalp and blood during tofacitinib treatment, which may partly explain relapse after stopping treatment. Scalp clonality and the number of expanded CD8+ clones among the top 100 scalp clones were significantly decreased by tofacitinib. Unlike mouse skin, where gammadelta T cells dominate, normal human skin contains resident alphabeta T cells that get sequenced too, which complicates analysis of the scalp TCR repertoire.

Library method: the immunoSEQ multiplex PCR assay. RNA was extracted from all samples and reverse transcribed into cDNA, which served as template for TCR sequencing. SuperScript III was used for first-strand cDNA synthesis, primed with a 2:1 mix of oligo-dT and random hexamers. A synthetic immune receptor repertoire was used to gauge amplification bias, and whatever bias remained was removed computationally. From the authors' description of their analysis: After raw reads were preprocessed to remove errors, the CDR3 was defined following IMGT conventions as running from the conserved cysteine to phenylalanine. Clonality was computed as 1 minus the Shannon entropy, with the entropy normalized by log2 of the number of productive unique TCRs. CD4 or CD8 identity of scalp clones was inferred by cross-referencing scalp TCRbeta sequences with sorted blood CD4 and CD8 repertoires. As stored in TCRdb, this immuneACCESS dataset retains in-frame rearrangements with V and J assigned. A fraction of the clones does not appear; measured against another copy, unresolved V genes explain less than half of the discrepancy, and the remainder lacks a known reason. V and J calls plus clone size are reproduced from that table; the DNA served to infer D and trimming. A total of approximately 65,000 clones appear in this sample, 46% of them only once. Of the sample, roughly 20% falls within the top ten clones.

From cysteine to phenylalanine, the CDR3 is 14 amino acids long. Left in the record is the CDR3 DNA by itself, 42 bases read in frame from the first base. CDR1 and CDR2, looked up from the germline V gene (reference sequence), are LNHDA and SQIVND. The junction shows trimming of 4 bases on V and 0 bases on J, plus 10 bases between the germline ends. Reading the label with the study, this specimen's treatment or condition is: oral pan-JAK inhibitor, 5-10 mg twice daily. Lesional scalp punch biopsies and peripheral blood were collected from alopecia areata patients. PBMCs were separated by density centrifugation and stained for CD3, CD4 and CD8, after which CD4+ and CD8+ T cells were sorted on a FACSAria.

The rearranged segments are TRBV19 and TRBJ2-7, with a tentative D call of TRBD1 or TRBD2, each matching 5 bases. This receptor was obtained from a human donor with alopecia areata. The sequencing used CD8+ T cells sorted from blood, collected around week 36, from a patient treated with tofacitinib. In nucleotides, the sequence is TGTGCCAGTAGTACGGGACGCGGCTCCTACGAGCAGTACTTC. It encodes CASSTGRGSYEQYF.